The 21 T cell receptor beta chains below were found in one sample sequenced in a study of T cell changes during pregnancy in multiple sclerosis. Method: immunoSEQ multiplex PCR; TCRdb's copy keeps in-frame clones and lacks some. The data hold approximately 20,000 clones, with about 90% observed a single time. The material was CD8+ T cells from peripheral blood mononuclear cells, obtained after pregnancy. These receptors came from a female donor with multiple sclerosis, enrolled in a pregnancy study.

The rearrangement joins TRBV7-2 to TRBJ2-7; the D gene is possibly TRBD1 (7 bases). The V gene lost 6 bases and the J gene lost 2 bases, with 20 bases spanning the gap. The CDR3 extends over 16 amino acids. The germline CDR1 and CDR2 sequences are SGHTA and FQGNSA. The DNA for the CDR3 is TGTGCCAGCAGGGGGGGACAGAGTATGGCCCCCTACGAGCAGTACTTC. Translating it yields CASRGGQSMAPYEQYF.

The chain is built from TRBV13 and TRBJ1-6; D is ambiguous. The germline V gene has CDR1 PRHDT and CDR2 FYEKMQ (reference sequence). The CDR3 covers 14 residues. V was cut by 7 bases and J by 8 bases, with 15 bases left in between. The CDR3 DNA follows: TGTGCCAGCACCCAACAGAGCTACCATTCACCCCTCCACTTT. Protein: CASTQQSYHSPLHF.

This clone showed up just a few times. This sequence joins TRBV28 and TRBJ2-3; 9 bases map to TRBD2. J lost 0 bases, V lost 6 bases, and 7 bases had no gene match. This CDR3 is 16 amino acids long. CDR1 MDHEN and CDR2 SYDVKM come from the germline V gene. The CDR3 sequence: CASSPGAGGSTDTQYF. The CDR3 nucleotides read TGTGCCAGCAGCCCAGGGGCGGGAGGGAGCACAGATACGCAGTATTTT.

J is TRBJ2-1 and V is TRBV5-5; 10 bases are shared with TRBD1. The germline gives CDR1 SGHKS, CDR2 YYEKEE (reference sequence). V trimming: 3 bases; J trimming: 4 bases; junction bases outside the gene matches: 4. This CDR3 has 15 residues. CDR3 nucleotides: TGTGCCAGCAGCTCCGGACAGGGGGAGTACAATGAGCAGTTCTTC. Translation gives CASSSGQGEYNEQFF.

The V gene is TRBV13, the J gene TRBJ1-4, with no clear D. With 0 bases removed from V and 7 bases from J, the gap between germline ends came to 3 bases. This CDR3 is built from 12 residues. Germline V CDR1 and CDR2: PRHDT, FYEKMQ (reference sequence). The CDR3 region is CASSLGAEKLFF. Written as DNA, the CDR3 is TGTGCCAGCAGCTTAGGGGCTGAAAAACTGTTTTTT. Complete variable domain (other parts from reference TRBV13 and TRBJ1-4): AAGVIQSPRHLIKEKRETATLKCYPIPRHDTVYWYQQGPGQDPQFLISFYEKMQSDKGSIPDRFSAQQFSDYHSELNMSSLELGDSALYFCASSLGAEKLFFGSGTQLSVL.

The rearrangement links TRBV28 to TRBJ2-7; 9 positions match TRBD2. In germline, CDR1 is MDHEN, CDR2 SYDVKM. CDR3 size: 14 residues. With 5 bases clipped from V and 5 bases from J, the junction kept 7 bases outside the gene matches. The CDR3 DNA is TGTGCCAGCAGTCCCCAGCGGGAGGCCGACGAGCAGTACTTC. Amino acid sequence: CASSPQREADEQYF.

The chain employs TRBV28 and TRBJ1-3, with TRBD1 matching 7 bases. The CDR3 loop spans 17 amino acids. Germline CDR1 and CDR2: MDHEN and SYDVKM. V was clipped by 8 bases and J by 2 bases; unmatched bases: 15. The CDR3 loop reads CASGQTGTIGTGNTIYF. The CDR3 DNA reads as TGTGCCAGCGGCCAGACAGGGACAATAGGGACTGGAAACACCATATATTTT.

The rearrangement links TRBV7-6 to TRBJ1-1; 12 nucleotides line up with TRBD1. This CDR3 is 16 amino acids long. The junction had 8 bases not matched to a gene; V was cut back by 5 bases and J by 4 bases. Germline CDR1 reads SGHVS; CDR2 reads FNYEAQ. The CDR3 coding sequence is TGTGCCAGCAGCCTCCGGGACAGGGGGCACGGCACTGAAGCTTTCTTT. Residues: CASSLRDRGHGTEAFF.

This chain links TRBV28 with TRBJ2-3; D is unclear. Germline V gene lookup returns CDR1 MDHEN and CDR2 SYDVKM. The CDR3 runs 13 residues. V was pared by 4 bases and J by 3 bases, with 8 bases between. The DNA for the CDR3 is TGTGCCAGCAGTTCGACTCAGACAGATACGCAGTATTTT. Translating it yields CASSSTQTDTQYF. Full variable domain (rest looked up from reference TRBV28 and TRBJ2-3): DVKVTQSSRYLVKRTGEKVFLECVQDMDHENMFWYRQDPGLGLRLIYFSYDVKMKEKGDIPEGYSVSREKKERFSLILESASTNQTSMYLCASSSTQTDTQYFGPGTRLTVL.

The V call is TRBV11-2, the J call TRBJ2-3; TRBD2 is a possible D gene (6 bases). The V gene's germline CDR1 is SGHAT and CDR2 FQNNGV. The CDR3 spans 16 residues. V was cut by 1 base and J by 1 base, with 12 bases left in between. The CDR3 loop reads CASSLGPERGTDTQYF. The CDR3 DNA sequence: TGTGCCAGCAGCTTAGGGCCGGAGCGGGGCACAGATACGCAGTATTTT.

The chain has TRBV4-3 and TRBJ2-6, with a possible D match to TRBD2 (6 bases). The length of the CDR3 is 16 residues. Germline V gene sequence: CDR1 LGHNA, CDR2 YSLEER. Trimming left V 4 bases short and J 4 bases short, with 14 bases between. This chain's CDR3 is CASSPGLGSGANVLTF. The CDR3 DNA reads as TGCGCCAGCAGCCCGGGACTCGGGTCCGGGGCCAACGTCCTGACTTTC.

The chain recombines TRBV5-6 with TRBJ2-7; 7 positions match TRBD1. The germline gives CDR1 SGHDT, CDR2 YYEEEE. The CDR3 length is 14 residues. Unmatched junction bases numbered 4, after V lost 4 bases and J lost 0 bases. CDR3 sequence (DNA): TGTGCCAGCAGCATGGACAGGAACTCCTACGAGCAGTACTTC. It encodes CASSMDRNSYEQYF.

This clone is labeled medium-sized. The rearrangement links TRBV12-5 to TRBJ2-7; D is undetermined. Germline-derived CDR1 and CDR2 are LGHNT and FRNRAP. The CDR3 loop spans 13 amino acids. Trimming pared 3 bases from V and 5 bases from J, leaving 11 bases between. The CDR3, as DNA: TGTGCTAGTGGTTTTGCCCCTCCTAACGAGCAGTACTTC. Protein: CASGFAPPNEQYF.

The genes are TRBV7-9 and TRBJ2-3; D is possibly TRBD1 (5 bases). The germline gives CDR1 SEHNR, CDR2 FQNEAQ (reference sequence). The CDR3 has 13 residues. V was shortened by 0 bases and J by 9 bases, with 10 bases between the two germline ends. This chain's CDR3 is CASSLARTPTQYF. CDR3 in DNA: TGTGCCAGCAGCTTAGCCCGGACACCGACGCAGTATTTT.

This rearrangement joins TRBV4-3 to TRBJ2-7, with a possible D match to TRBD2 (6 bases). Trimming removed 0 bases from V and 4 bases from J, with 13 bases in between. The CDR3 is made up of 15 amino acids. Germline assignment: CDR1 LGHNA and CDR2 YSLEER. The CDR3: CASSQEGLSGYEQYF. Here the CDR3 DNA reads TGCGCCAGCAGCCAAGAAGGGCTTAGCGGATACGAGCAGTACTTC.

V gene TRBV19 combines with J gene TRBJ1-1, with D unclear. V lost 1 base and J lost 4, with 13 bases in between. This CDR3 contains 15 residues. Per germline, CDR1 LNHDA and CDR2 SQIVND (reference sequence). This CDR3 is CASSIVVGLGTEAFF. In DNA, the CDR3 is TGTGCCAGTAGTATAGTAGTGGGTCTAGGCACTGAAGCTTTCTTT.

This chain joins TRBV5-6 and TRBJ2-1; unclear D gene. V lost 2 bases, J lost 10 bases, and 7 bases lay in between. Germline loops: CDR1 SGHDT, CDR2 YYEEEE. There are 11 residues in the CDR3. CDR3 sequence (DNA): TGTGCCAGCAGCTTAGTTAGCGAGCAGTTCTTC. It codes for CASSLVSEQFF.

The chain recombines TRBV5-1 with TRBJ2-7; D might be TRBD2 (7 bases). Trimming left V 0 bases short and J 6 bases short, with 16 bases between. There are 15 residues in the CDR3. CDR1 is SGHRS and CDR2 is YFSETQ in the germline V gene. The CDR3 loop is CASSLGGGNFFEQYF. The CDR3 DNA is TGCGCCAGCAGCTTGGGGGGGGGCAATTTTTTCGAGCAGTACTTC.

The chain links TRBV4-1 to TRBJ2-2, with no clear D. Per the germline V gene, CDR1 is MGHRA and CDR2 is YSYEKL. This CDR3 has 15 amino acids. V lost 3 bases and J 4 bases, leaving 12 bases between the germline ends. The CDR3 loop reads CASSHRLHPTGELFF. The CDR3 DNA is TGCGCCAGCAGCCATCGACTCCACCCCACCGGGGAGCTGTTTTTT.

The chain recombines TRBV5-1 with TRBJ2-1; D is unclear. Per germline, CDR1 SGHRS and CDR2 YFSETQ. There are 15 residues in the CDR3. V dropped 0 bases and J dropped 0 bases, with 7 bases sitting between them. CDR3 nucleotides: TGCGCCAGCAGCTTGGCGCCGAGCTCCTACAATGAGCAGTTCTTC. Amino acids: CASSLAPSSYNEQFF.

The chain carries TRBV9 and TRBJ2-2; unclear D gene. V dropped 0 bases and J dropped 6 bases, with 12 bases sitting between them. Germline V gives CDR1 SGDLS, CDR2 YYNGEE. CDR3 length: 15 residues. The CDR3 region is CASSVDGVFAGELFF. The CDR3 bases are TGTGCCAGCAGCGTAGACGGTGTGTTCGCCGGGGAGCTGTTTTTT.